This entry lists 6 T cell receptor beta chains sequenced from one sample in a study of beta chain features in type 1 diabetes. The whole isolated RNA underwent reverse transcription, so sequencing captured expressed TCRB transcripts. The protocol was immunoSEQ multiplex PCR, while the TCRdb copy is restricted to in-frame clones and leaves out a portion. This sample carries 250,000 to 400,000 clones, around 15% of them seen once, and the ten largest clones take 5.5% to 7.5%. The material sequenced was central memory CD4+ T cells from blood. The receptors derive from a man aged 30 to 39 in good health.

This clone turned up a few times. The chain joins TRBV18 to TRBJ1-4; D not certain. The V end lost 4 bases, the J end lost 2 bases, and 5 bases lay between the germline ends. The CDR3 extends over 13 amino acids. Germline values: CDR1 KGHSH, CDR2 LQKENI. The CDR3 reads CASSRQTNEKLFF. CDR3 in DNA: TGTGCCAGCTCACGGCAGACTAATGAAAAACTGTTTTTT.

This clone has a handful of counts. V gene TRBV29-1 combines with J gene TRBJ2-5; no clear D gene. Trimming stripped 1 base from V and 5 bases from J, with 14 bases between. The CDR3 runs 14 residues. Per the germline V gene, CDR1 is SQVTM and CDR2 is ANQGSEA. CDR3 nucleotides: TGCAGCGTTGAAGCCCACAGCAGTCGGGAGACCCAGTACTTC. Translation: CSVEAHSSRETQYF.

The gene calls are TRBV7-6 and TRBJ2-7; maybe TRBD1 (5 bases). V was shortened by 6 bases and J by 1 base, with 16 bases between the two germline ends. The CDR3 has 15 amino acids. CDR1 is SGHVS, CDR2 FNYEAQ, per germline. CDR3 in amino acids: CASSWPGSGSYEQYV. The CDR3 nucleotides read TGTGCCAGCAGTTGGCCAGGGTCTGGATCCTACGAGCAGTACGTC.

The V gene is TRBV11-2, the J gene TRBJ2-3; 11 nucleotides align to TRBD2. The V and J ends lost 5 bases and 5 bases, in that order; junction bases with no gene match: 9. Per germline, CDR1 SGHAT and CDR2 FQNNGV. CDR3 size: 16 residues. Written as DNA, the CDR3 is TGTGCCAGCAGCCATAGCGGGAGGGCCTCGCGAGATACGCAGTATTTT. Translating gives CASSHSGRASRDTQYF.

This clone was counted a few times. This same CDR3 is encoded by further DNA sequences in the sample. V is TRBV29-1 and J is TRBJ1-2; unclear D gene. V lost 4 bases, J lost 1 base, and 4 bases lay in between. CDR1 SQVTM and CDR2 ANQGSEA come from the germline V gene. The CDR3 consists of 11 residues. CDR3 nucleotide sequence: TGCAGCGTTGGGAGTAACTATGGCTACACCTTC. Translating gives CSVGSNYGYTF.

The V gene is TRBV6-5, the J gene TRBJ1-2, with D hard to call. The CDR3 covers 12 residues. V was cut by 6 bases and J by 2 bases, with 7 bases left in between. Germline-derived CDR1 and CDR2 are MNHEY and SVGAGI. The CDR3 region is CASSPRNYGYTF. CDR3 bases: TGTGCCAGCAGCCCGAGGAACTATGGCTACACCTTC.